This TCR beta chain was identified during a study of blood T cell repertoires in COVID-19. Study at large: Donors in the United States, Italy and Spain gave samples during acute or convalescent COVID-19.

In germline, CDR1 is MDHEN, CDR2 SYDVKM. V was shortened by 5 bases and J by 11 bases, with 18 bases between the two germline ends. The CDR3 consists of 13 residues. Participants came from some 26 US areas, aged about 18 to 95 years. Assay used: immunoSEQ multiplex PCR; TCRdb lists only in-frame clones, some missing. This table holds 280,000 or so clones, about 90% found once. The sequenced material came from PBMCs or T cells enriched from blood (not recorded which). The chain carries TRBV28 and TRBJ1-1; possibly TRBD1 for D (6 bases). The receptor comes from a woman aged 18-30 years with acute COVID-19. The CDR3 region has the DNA TGTGCCAGCAGTCCATCACAGGGATGGGGGGCTTTCTTT. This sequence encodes CASSPSQGWGAFF.